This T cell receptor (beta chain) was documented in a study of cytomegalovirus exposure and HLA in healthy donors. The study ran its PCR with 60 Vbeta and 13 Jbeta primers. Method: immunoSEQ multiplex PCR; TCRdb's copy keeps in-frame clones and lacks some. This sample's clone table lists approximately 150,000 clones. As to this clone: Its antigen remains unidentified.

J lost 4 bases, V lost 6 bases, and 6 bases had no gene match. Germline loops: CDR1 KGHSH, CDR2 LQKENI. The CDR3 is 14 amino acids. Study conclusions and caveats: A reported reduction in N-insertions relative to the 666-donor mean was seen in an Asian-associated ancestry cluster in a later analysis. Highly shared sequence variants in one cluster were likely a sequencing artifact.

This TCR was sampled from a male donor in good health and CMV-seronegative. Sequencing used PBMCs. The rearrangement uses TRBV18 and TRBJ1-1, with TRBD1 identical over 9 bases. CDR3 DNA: TGTGCCAGCTCCTCGACAGGGGGGGGCACTGAAGCTTTCTTT. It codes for CASSSTGGGTEAFF. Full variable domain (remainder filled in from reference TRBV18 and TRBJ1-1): NAGVMQNPRHLVRRRGQEARLRCSPMKGHSHVYWYRQLPEEGLKFMVYLQKENIIDESGMPKERFSAEFPKEGPSILRIQQVVRGDSAAYFCASSSTGGGTEAFFGQGTRLTVV.